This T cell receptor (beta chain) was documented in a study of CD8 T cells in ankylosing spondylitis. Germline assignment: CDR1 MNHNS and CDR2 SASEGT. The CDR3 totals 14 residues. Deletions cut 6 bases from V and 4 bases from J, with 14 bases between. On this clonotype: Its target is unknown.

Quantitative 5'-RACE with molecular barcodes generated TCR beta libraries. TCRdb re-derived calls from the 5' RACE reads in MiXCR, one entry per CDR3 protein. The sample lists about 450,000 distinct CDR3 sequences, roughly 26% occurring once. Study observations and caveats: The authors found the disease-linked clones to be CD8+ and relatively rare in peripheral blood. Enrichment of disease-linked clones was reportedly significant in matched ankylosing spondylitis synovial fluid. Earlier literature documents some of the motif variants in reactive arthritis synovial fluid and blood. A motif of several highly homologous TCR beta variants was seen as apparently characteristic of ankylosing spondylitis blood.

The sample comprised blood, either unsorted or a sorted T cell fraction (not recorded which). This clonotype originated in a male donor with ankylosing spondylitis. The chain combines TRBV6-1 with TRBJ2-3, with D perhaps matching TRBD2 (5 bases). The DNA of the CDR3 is TGTGCCAGCAGCCCGACGAGGGTAGCAGATACGCAGTATTTT. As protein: CASSPTRVADTQYF.